One sample yielded the 32 T cell receptor beta chains listed below, sequenced in a study of T and B cells in COVID-19 patients. Each TRB amplification used roughly 250-550 ng of genomic DNA from blood. Multiplex PCR with BIOMED2 TRB-A/B primer pools amplified TRB rearrangements. TCRdb reanalysed the multiplex PCR reads using MiXCR and keeps one entry per CDR3 protein. The sample includes 4,000 to 6,000 distinct CDR3 sequences, 27% of them seen just once. The sequencing input was blood. These receptors were taken from a human donor with active COVID-19.

By its share, this clonotype is medium-sized (0.01 to 0.1%). V gene TRBV6-5 combines with J gene TRBJ2-1; the D is unclear. Germline CDR1 MNHEY, CDR2 SVGAGI. V was pared by 8 bases and J by 2 bases, with 10 bases between. This CDR3 spans 13 amino acids. In DNA, the CDR3 is TGTGCCAGCGGCGGTCCAGCCTACAATGAGCAGTTCTTC. Translation: CASGGPAYNEQFF.

This clonotype is deemed medium-sized. The chain carries TRBV19 and TRBJ1-1; D uncertain. This CDR3 is built from 13 residues. V was shortened by 5 bases and J by 1 base, with 8 bases between the two germline ends. Germline-derived CDR1 and CDR2 are LNHDA and SQIVND (reference sequence). In nucleotides, the CDR3 is TGTGCCAGTAGTGCCCGAGCGAACACTGAAGCTTTCTTT. Translated, it gives CASSARANTEAFF.

V and J are TRBV5-1 and TRBJ2-3; 8 nucleotides agree with TRBD2. The germline CDR1 and CDR2 sequences are SGHRS and YFSETQ. The CDR3 has 15 residues. The J segment lost 2 bases and the V segment lost 3 bases, leaving 5 bases of the junction unmatched. The CDR3 here is CASSSRRGDTDTQYF. For the CDR3, the DNA is TGCGCCAGCAGCTCCCGGCGGGGGGACACAGATACGCAGTATTTT.

The chain uses TRBV6-5 and TRBJ2-3; possibly TRBD2 for D (5 bases). With 4 bases removed from V and 5 bases from J, the gap between germline ends came to 7 bases. The length of the CDR3 is 12 residues. Germline V CDR1 and CDR2: MNHEY, SVGAGI. CDR3 region: CASSLEVDTQYF. The CDR3 nucleotides read TGTGCCAGCAGTTTGGAGGTAGATACGCAGTATTTT.

CDR3: CASSSYSAEETQYF. CDR3 nucleotide sequence: TGTGCCAGCAGCTCCTATTCGGCGGAAGAGACCCAGTACTTC. The chain links TRBV7-9 to TRBJ2-5; D is undetermined. V was pared by 4 bases and J by 3 bases, with 12 bases between. The CDR3 contains 14 residues. The germline CDR1 and CDR2 sequences are SEHNR and FQNEAQ (reference sequence).

This clonotype is medium-sized. The V gene is TRBV5-4, the J gene TRBJ2-7; 9 bases line up with TRBD1. The germline gives CDR1 SGHNT, CDR2 YYREEE (reference sequence). The CDR3 has 14 amino acids. With V trimmed by 3 bases and J by 3 bases, 4 bases remained unmatched. The CDR3 coding sequence is TGTGCCAGCAGCTCGGGGGACAGGGACTACGAGCAGTACTTC. It is translated as CASSSGDRDYEQYF.

The DNA of the CDR3 is TGTGCCAGCAGAGCACACTTAAACACTGAAGCTTTCTTT. It specifies CASRAHLNTEAFF. The chain recombines TRBV12-3 or TRBV12-4 with TRBJ1-1; D gene uncertain. This CDR3 spans 13 amino acids. V was pared by 6 bases and J by 2 bases, with 10 bases between.

This clonotype showed up just a few times. CDR3 nucleotide sequence: TGTGCCAGCAGGATCACCGGGACAGCTTATAATTCACCCCTCCACTTT. This translates into CASRITGTAYNSPLHF. The rearrangement uses TRBV27 and TRBJ1-6, with 7 bases identical to TRBD1. Germline loops: CDR1 MNHEY, CDR2 SMNVEV (reference sequence). CDR3 size: 16 residues. After removal of 6 bases from V and 4 bases from J, the junction contained 9 bases not matched to a gene.

The chain has TRBV20-1 and TRBJ2-7; D uncertain. The CDR3 covers 12 residues. Trimming pared 2 bases from V and 4 bases from J, leaving 9 bases between. The germline V gene encodes CDR1 DFQATT and CDR2 SNEGSKA (reference sequence). CDR3 protein: CSARLLAYEQYF. The CDR3 nucleotides read TGCAGTGCTAGACTTTTGGCTTACGAGCAGTACTTC.

This CDR3 reads CASSIGQGNGAGELFF. In nucleotides, the CDR3 is TGCGCCAGCAGCATCGGACAGGGTAACGGGGCCGGGGAGCTGTTTTTT. The chain joins TRBV5-1 to TRBJ2-2, with TRBD1 matching over 8 bases. This CDR3 comprises 16 residues. CDR1 SGHRS and CDR2 YFSETQ come from the germline V gene. V trimming: 4 bases; J trimming: 6 bases; junction bases outside the gene matches: 11.

The chain combines TRBV6-1 with TRBJ2-1, with 10 bases that match TRBD1. Germline lookup yields CDR1 MNHNS and CDR2 SASEGT. The CDR3 sequence is 13 residues long. The trim removed 10 bases at V and 5 bases at J, leaving 5 bases unmatched. In DNA form, the CDR3 reads TGTGCCACCCGGGACAGGGGCAACAATGAGCAGTTCTTC. It specifies CATRDRGNNEQFF.

By proportion, this clonotype is medium-sized. V and J are TRBV27 and TRBJ2-6; TRBD2 matches 11 bases. CDR1 is MNHEY and CDR2 is SMNVEV in the germline V gene (reference sequence). J gave up 4 bases and V 5 bases, and 7 bases lay outside the gene matches. This CDR3 spans 17 amino acids. The CDR3 here is CASSPLAGGEGANVLTF. The CDR3 DNA reads TGTGCCAGCAGTCCGCTAGCGGGGGGAGAGGGGGCCAACGTCCTGACTTTC.

This clonotype was recorded a few times. The rearrangement uses TRBV5-4 and TRBJ1-2; weak D call: TRBD1 (6 bases). In germline, CDR1 is SGHNT, CDR2 YYREEE (reference sequence). There are 16 residues in the CDR3. Trimming pared 2 bases from V and 4 bases from J, leaving 18 bases between. This CDR3 is CASSLFRGTMSYGYTF. For the CDR3, the DNA is TGTGCCAGCAGCTTATTTAGGGGGACCATGAGCTATGGCTACACCTTC.

Comment on this clonotype: Being one base from a much bigger clone, this may be a read error. J is TRBJ2-7 and V is TRBV6-6; D might be TRBD2 (6 bases). The V end was cut by 5 bases, the J end by 6 bases, with 23 bases between. Germline-derived CDR1 and CDR2 are MNHNY and SVGAGI (reference sequence). The CDR3 loop spans 16 amino acids. The CDR3 loop is CASSVPKAGMILEQYF. Here the CDR3 DNA reads TGTGCCAGCAGTGTCCCCAAGGCGGGAATGATACTCGAGCAGTACTTC.

This chain links TRBV20-1 with TRBJ2-2, with TRBD2 matching 8 bases. The CDR3 spans 14 residues. V lost 6 bases, J lost 2 bases, and 5 bases stayed unmatched. Germline values: CDR1 DFQATT, CDR2 SNEGSKA (reference sequence). CDR3 region: CSARTSQNTGELFF. In DNA, the CDR3 is TGCAGTGCAAGGACTAGCCAAAACACCGGGGAGCTGTTTTTT.

The V gene is TRBV4-3, the J gene TRBJ1-4; unclear D gene. CDR3 size: 16 residues. Looked up from germline, CDR1 is LGHNA and CDR2 is YSLEER. Between the trimmed V and J ends, which lost 1 base and 4 bases, there was a span of 13 bases. CDR3 nucleotides: TGCGCCAGCAGCCAAGTAGTTGGGAATTATAATGAAAAACTGTTTTTT. It translates to CASSQVVGNYNEKLFF.

The rearrangement uses TRBV10-3 and TRBJ2-3, with D unresolved. CDR3 size: 14 residues. Trimming left V 6 bases short and J 4 bases short, with 14 bases between. Looked up from germline, CDR1 is ENHRY and CDR2 is SYGVKD. The CDR3 nucleotides read TGTGCCATCAGGCCCAGTAGTCCCCCAGATACGCAGTATTTT. Residues: CAIRPSSPPDTQYF.

Within the sample, this clonotype is medium-sized (0.01 to 0.1%). V and J are TRBV27 and TRBJ1-3, with no clear D. There are 14 residues in the CDR3. V lost 6 bases and J lost 4, with 13 bases in between. Per germline, CDR1 MNHEY and CDR2 SMNVEV (reference sequence). The CDR3 is CASRSASTGNTIYF. For the CDR3, the DNA is TGTGCCAGCAGATCTGCTTCGACCGGAAACACCATATATTTT.

This clonotype is medium-sized. The chain is built from TRBV30 and TRBJ2-4; 9 bases fit TRBD1. The CDR3 is made up of 21 amino acids. Unmatched junction bases numbered 25, after V lost 4 bases and J lost 3 bases. Germline assignment: CDR1 GTSNPN and CDR2 SVGIG (reference sequence). This chain's CDR3 is CAWTLGRGTGIWVLIKNIQYF. The CDR3 coding sequence is TGTGCCTGGACCTTAGGGCGAGGGACAGGGATTTGGGTTCTAATCAAAAACATTCAGTACTTC. Full variable domain (outside the CDR3, taken from reference TRBV30 and TRBJ2-4): SQTIHQWPATLVQPVGSPLSLECTVEGTSNPNLYWYRQAAGRGLQLLFYSVGIGQISSEVPQNLSASRPQDRQFILSSKKLLLSDSGFYLCAWTLGRGTGIWVLIKNIQYFGAGTRLSVL.

This sequence joins TRBV6-1 and TRBJ2-7, with TRBD2 matching 8 bases. CDR3 length: 12 amino acids. Germline CDR1 MNHNS, CDR2 SASEGT. After removal of 5 bases from V and 3 bases from J, the junction contained 0 bases not matched to a gene. The CDR3 DNA reads as TGTGCCAGCAGTAGCGGGAGCTACGAGCAGTACTTC. This encodes CASSSGSYEQYF.

By sample fraction, this clonotype is medium-sized. The J gene is TRBJ2-3, the V gene TRBV6-5; 11 positions match TRBD2. The CDR3 loop spans 15 amino acids. Trimming took 5 bases from V and 6 from J; bases not matched to a gene: 7. Germline CDR1 MNHEY, CDR2 SVGAGI. In DNA, the CDR3 is TGTGCCAGCAGTCGAGGGACTAGCGGAGGTGATACGCAGTATTTT. Its protein is CASSRGTSGGDTQYF.

The rearrangement links TRBV21-1 to TRBJ2-1. TRBV21-1 is reported as a pseudogene. The CDR3 has 15 amino acids. This CDR3 reads CASSPCRISYNEQFF. The CDR3 DNA follows: TGTGCCAGCAGCCCATGCCGCATATCCTACAATGAGCAGTTCTTC.

This CDR3 reads CASTPGSGSYEQYF. The CDR3 DNA reads as TGTGCCAGCACCCCCGGTTCCGGTTCCTACGAGCAGTACTTC. The chain combines TRBV5-5 with TRBJ2-7, with unresolved D. Trimming took off 6 bases at V and 1 base at J, with 14 bases between the two ends. The CDR3 sequence is 14 residues long. Germline CDR1 reads SGHKS; CDR2 reads YYEKEE (reference sequence).

This clonotype rates as medium-sized. This sequence joins TRBV19 and TRBJ1-3, with D perhaps TRBD1 (5 bases). Germline V gene sequence: CDR1 LNHDA, CDR2 SQIVND (reference sequence). This CDR3 comprises 15 residues. Trimming cost V 2 bases and J 8 bases, with 16 bases left between them. The CDR3: CASSISGVSGDTIYF. CDR3 nucleotide sequence: TGTGCCAGTAGTATATCGGGGGTCTCCGGAGACACCATATATTTT.

The chain uses TRBV6-2 or TRBV6-3 and TRBJ1-2; D gene unclear. Between the trimmed V and J ends, which lost 3 bases and 1 base, there was a span of 12 bases. Germline V gene sequence: CDR1 MNHEY, CDR2 SVGEGT. This CDR3 spans 15 amino acids. The CDR3 DNA follows: TGTGCCAGCAGTTATGCCTCCGGGAGTAACTATGGCTACACCTTC. Residues: CASSYASGSNYGYTF.

Concerning this clonotype itself: Here the CDR3 omits its conserved ending phenylalanine or tryptophan, so a read error is the likely source. The chain combines TRBV18 with TRBJ1-1, with D possibly TRBD1 on 5 matching bases. Germline CDR1 is KGHSH and CDR2 is LQKENI. This CDR3 is 13 amino acids long. The V and J ends lost 10 bases and 1 base respectively, with 13 bases between them. CDR3 protein: CATLQGENTEAFS. In DNA, the CDR3 is TGTGCCACCCTACAAGGGGAGAACACTGAAGCTTTCTCT.

This clonotype was seen once. This chain connects TRBV6-5 to TRBJ2-2, with D possibly matching TRBD2 (7 bases). Germline CDR1 and CDR2: MNHEY and SVGAGI. V lost 4 bases and J lost 7, with 31 bases in between. CDR3 length: 20 amino acids. The CDR3 DNA sequence: TGTGCCAGCAGTTCCCTAGGGGGGCGCAGAGAAGGACTAGGCAACGGGGAGCTGTTTTTT. This gives the protein CASSSLGGRREGLGNGELFF.

The chain combines TRBV7-9 with TRBJ2-2, with 11 bases that match TRBD2. The CDR3 sequence is 19 residues long. Germline V lookup: CDR1 SEHNR, CDR2 FQNEAQ (reference sequence). Losses at the gene ends were 3 bases for V and 5 bases for J; bases not matched to a gene: 14. This chain's CDR3 is CASSFLGTSGYGWTGELFF. CDR3 bases: TGTGCCAGCAGCTTTTTGGGGACTAGCGGTTATGGTTGGACCGGGGAGCTGTTTTTT.

Only a few counts were recorded for this clonotype. The chain employs TRBV5-6 and TRBJ1-6; 9 nucleotides line up with TRBD1. V lost 4 bases, J lost 11 bases, and 16 bases stayed unmatched. Germline CDR1 is SGHDT and CDR2 is YYEEEE. The CDR3 has 17 amino acids. CDR3 amino acids: CASSERGPGQGSAPLHF. CDR3 nucleotide sequence: TGTGCCAGCAGCGAAAGGGGACCGGGACAGGGATCGGCACCCCTCCACTTT.

Relative to its sample, this clonotype is medium-sized. V gene TRBV19 combines with J gene TRBJ2-2, with TRBD1 as a possible D gene (7 bases). V lost 5 bases to trimming and J lost 5 bases, with 12 bases between them. Germline-derived CDR1 and CDR2 are LNHDA and SQIVND (reference sequence). The CDR3 is made up of 14 amino acids. This CDR3 is CASSGQGGTGELFF. The CDR3 nucleotides are TGTGCCAGTAGTGGGCAGGGGGGAACCGGGGAGCTGTTTTTT.

By proportion, this clonotype is medium-sized. V usage is TRBV19 and J usage is TRBJ2-7; 7 bases are shared with TRBD1. J gave up 1 base and V 5 bases, and 5 bases lay outside the gene matches. Germline V lookup: CDR1 LNHDA, CDR2 SQIVND (reference sequence). This CDR3 region has 14 residues. CDR3 DNA sequence: TGTGCCAGTAGTTTCGGACAGGCTTCCTACGAGCAGTACTTC. Translating it yields CASSFGQASYEQYF.

This sequence joins TRBV10-3 and TRBJ1-6; D is undetermined. Trimming shortened V by 2 bases and J by 7 bases, and 12 bases separated the two germline ends. Germline lookup yields CDR1 ENHRY and CDR2 SYGVKD. The CDR3 is 15 residues long. The CDR3 DNA reads as TGTGCCATCAGTGAGAGGGTGACCGGGAATTCACCCCTCCACTTT. Its protein is CAISERVTGNSPLHF.